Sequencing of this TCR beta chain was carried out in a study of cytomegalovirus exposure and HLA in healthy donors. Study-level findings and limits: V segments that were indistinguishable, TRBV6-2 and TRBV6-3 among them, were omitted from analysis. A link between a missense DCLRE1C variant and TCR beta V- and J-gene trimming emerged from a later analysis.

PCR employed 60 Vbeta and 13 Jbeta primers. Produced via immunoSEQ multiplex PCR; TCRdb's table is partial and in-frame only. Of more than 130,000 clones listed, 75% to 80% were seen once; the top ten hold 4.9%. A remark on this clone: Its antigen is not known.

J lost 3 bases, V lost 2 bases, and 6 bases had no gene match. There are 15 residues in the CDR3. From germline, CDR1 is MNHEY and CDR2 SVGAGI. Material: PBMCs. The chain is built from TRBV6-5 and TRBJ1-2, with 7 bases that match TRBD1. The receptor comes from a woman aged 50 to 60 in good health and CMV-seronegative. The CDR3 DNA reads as TGTGCCAGCAGTTACGCGTATACAGGGGACTATGGCTACACCTTC. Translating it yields CASSYAYTGDYGYTF.